The rows below give T cell receptor beta chains drawn from one sample of a study of blood T cell repertoires in COVID-19. Repertoires were generated with immunoSEQ multiplex PCR, while TCRdb's copy carries only in-frame clones and drops some. This repertoire shows some 490,000 clones, 80% to 90% found once; its top ten account for approximately 3.4%. Sample: peripheral blood. The receptor set was obtained from a human donor in a cohort sampled during active COVID-19. Each CDR3 is given with its conserved first and last residue. Clone size appears in some rows only: once, few, many, or a class for an expanded clone.

v_gene	abundance	CDR3aa
TRBV7-3	few	CASSSNTGDTQYF
TRBV7-9	once	CASSARLAGVQDTQYF
TRBV6-5	-	CASNNRARGGYTF
TRBV6-2/TRBV6-3	few	CASSSQGQGAQYF
TRBV24-1	-	CATSGRTGGINEQFF
TRBV19	-	CASSIIEGANYGYTF
TRBV7-7	-	CASSSGTGATGELFF
TRBV18	-	CASSPGLATDTQYF
TRBV5-4	-	CASSLEGLAGGGEQYF
TRBV6-5	-	CASRDSRADTQYF
TRBV6-1	-	CASSEARPTERQPQHF